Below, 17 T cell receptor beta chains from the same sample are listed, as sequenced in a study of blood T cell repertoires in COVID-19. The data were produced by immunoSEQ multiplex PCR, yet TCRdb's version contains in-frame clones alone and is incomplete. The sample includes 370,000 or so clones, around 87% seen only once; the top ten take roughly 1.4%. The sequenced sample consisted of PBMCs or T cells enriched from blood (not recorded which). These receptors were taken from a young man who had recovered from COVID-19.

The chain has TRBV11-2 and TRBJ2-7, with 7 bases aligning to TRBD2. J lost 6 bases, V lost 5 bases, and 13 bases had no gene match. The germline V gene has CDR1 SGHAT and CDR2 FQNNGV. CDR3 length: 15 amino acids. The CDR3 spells CASSVTTGTTGEQYF. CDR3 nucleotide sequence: TGTGCCAGCAGCGTTACTACCGGGACTACGGGCGAGCAGTACTTC.

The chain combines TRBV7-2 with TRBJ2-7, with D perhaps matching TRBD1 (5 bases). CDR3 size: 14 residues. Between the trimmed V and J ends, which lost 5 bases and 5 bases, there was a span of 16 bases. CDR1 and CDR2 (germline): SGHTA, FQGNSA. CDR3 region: CASSLQRQNHEQYF. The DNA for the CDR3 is TGTGCCAGCAGCCTACAAAGACAGAACCACGAGCAGTACTTC.

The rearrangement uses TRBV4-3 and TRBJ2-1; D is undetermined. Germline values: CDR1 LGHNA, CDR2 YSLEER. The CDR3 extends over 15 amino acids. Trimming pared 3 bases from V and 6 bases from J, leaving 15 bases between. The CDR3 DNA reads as TGCGCCAGCAGCCAGTCAGTGGTCGTGGTCAATGAGCAGTTCTTC. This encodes CASSQSVVVVNEQFF.

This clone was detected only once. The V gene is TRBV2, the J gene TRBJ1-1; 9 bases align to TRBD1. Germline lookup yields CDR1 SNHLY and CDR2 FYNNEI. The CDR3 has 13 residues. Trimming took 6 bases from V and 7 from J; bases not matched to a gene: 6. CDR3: CASRQGASDEAFF. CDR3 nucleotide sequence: TGTGCCAGCAGACAGGGGGCAAGCGATGAAGCTTTCTTT.

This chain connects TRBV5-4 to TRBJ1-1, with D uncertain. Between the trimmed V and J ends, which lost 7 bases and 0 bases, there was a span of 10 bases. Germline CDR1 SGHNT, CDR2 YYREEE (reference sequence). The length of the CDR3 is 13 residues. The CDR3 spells CASWEELNTEAFF. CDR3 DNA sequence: TGTGCCAGCTGGGAGGAGTTGAACACTGAAGCTTTCTTT. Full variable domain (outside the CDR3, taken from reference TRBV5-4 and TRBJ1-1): ETGVTQSPTHLIKTRGQQVTLRCSSQSGHNTVSWYQQALGQGPQFIFQYYREEENGRGNFPPRFSGLQFPNYSSELNVNALELDDSALYLCASWEELNTEAFFGQGTRLTVV.

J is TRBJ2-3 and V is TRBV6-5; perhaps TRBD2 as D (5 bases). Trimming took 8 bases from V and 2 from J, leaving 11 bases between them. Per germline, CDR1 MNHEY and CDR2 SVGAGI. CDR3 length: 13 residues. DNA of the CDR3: TGTGCCAGCGGAGGACTTAACACAGATACGCAGTATTTT. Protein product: CASGGLNTDTQYF.

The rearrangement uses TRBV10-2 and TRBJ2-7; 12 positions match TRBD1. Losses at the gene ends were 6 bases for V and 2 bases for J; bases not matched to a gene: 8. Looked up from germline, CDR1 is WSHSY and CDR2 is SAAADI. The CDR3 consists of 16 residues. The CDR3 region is CASRKGQGAIAYEQYF. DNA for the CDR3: TGCGCCAGCAGAAAGGGACAGGGGGCTATCGCCTACGAGCAGTACTTC.

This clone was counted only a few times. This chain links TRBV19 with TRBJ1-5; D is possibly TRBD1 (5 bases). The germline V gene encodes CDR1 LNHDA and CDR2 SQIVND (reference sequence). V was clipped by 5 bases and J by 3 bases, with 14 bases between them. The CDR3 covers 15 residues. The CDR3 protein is CASSPQDLPNQPQHF. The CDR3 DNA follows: TGTGCCAGTAGTCCACAGGACCTTCCCAATCAGCCCCAGCATTTT. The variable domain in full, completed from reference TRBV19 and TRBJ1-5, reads DGGITQSPKYLFRKEGQNVTLSCEQNLNHDAMYWYRQDPGQGLRLIYYSQIVNDFQKGDIAEGYSVSREKKESFPLTVTSAQKNPTAFYLCASSPQDLPNQPQHFGDGTRLSIL.

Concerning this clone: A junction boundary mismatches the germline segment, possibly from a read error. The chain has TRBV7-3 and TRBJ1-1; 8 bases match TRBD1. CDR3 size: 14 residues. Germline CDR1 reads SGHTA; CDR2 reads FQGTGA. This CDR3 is CASRLTGGGTEAFF. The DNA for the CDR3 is TGTGCCAGCAGATTAACAGGGGGTGGGACTGAAGCTTTCTTT. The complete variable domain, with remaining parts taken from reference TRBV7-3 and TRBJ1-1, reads GAGVSQTPSNKVTEKGKYVELRCDPISGHTALYWYRQSLGQGPEFLIYFQGTGAADDSGLPNDRFFAVRPEGSVSTLKIQRTERGDSAVYLCASRLTGGGTEAFFGQGTRLTVV.

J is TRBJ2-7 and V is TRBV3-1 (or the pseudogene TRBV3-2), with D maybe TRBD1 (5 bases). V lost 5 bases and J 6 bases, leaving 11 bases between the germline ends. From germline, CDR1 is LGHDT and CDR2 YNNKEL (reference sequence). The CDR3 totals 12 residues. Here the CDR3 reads CASSGRASEQYF. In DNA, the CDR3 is TGTGCCAGCAGCGGCAGGGCGAGCGAGCAGTACTTC.

The CDR3 sequence: CASSPTSGSTDTQYF. The DNA for the CDR3 is TGTGCCAGCAGCCCCACTAGCGGCAGCACAGATACGCAGTATTTT. This rearrangement joins TRBV6-4 to TRBJ2-3, with TRBD2 matching 8 bases. Germline V gene sequence: CDR1 MRHNA, CDR2 SNTAGT. The CDR3 contains 15 residues. Losses at the gene ends were 6 bases for V and 0 bases for J; bases not matched to a gene: 5.

The CDR3 DNA is TGTGCCAGCAGCTATCGACAACTCCTGTCCCACGAGCAGTACTTC. Translated: CASSYRQLLSHEQYF. The chain joins TRBV6-2 or TRBV6-3 to TRBJ2-7; no definite D call. The CDR3 is made up of 15 amino acids. V shed 6 bases and J shed 5 bases, with 20 bases lying between them. CDR1 and CDR2 from the germline V gene are MNHEY and SVGEGT.

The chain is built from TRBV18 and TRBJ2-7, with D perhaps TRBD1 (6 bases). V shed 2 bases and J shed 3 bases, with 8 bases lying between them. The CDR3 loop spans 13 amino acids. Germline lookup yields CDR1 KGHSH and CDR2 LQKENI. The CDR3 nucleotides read TGTGCCAGCTCACCAACAGGGATCTACGAGCAGTACTTC. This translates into CASSPTGIYEQYF.

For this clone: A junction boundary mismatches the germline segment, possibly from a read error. The CDR3: CARIGTGRF. DNA for the CDR3: TGTGCCAGAATCGGGACAGGGCGCTTC. This chain connects TRBV25-1 to TRBJ1-2; TRBD1 agrees at 9 bases. CDR1 and CDR2 (germline): MGHDK, SYGVNS. The CDR3 runs 9 residues.

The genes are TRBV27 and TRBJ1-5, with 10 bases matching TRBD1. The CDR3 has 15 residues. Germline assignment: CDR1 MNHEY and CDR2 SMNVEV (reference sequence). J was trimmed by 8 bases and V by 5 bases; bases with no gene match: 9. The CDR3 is CASSPGTGVREPQHF. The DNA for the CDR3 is TGTGCCAGCAGTCCTGGGACAGGGGTTCGGGAGCCCCAGCATTTT.

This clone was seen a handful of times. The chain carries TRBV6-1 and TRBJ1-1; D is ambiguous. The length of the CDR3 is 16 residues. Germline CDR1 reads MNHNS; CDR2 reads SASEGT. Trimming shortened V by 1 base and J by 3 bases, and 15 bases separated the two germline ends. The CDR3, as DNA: TGTGCCAGCAGTGAAGGCCACGGTCGCATCTACACTGAAGCTTTCTTT. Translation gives CASSEGHGRIYTEAFF.

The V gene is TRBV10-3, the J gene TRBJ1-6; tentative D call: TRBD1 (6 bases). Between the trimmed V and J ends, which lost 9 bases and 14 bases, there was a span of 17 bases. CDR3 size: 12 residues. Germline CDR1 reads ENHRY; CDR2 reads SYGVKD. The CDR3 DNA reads TGTGCCATAGCCCGGGACAATCTTTCCCTCCACTTT. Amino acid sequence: CAIARDNLSLHF.